A selection of T cell receptor beta chains follows, all from one sample in a study of blood T cell repertoires in COVID-19. Sequencing was performed with immunoSEQ multiplex PCR; in TCRdb, only in-frame clones are kept and a portion is missing. The sample lists some 120,000 clones; roughly nine tenths were seen once. The sequencing input was peripheral blood. These receptors were collected from a man in his 60s with COVID-19, enrolled during active disease. Both conserved end residues are part of each CDR3. Clone size is given for some rows only: seen once, a few or many times, or a class if the clone is expanded.

size: few
J: TRBJ2-1
V: TRBV27
CDR3: CASSSDSSGRGYNEQFF

size: NA
J: TRBJ2-3
V: TRBV9
CDR3: CASSVGGGYTDTQYF

size: NA
J: TRBJ2-7
V: TRBV11-3
CDR3: CASSLEGTYEQYF

size: NA
J: TRBJ2-5
V: TRBV10-2
CDR3: CASSESLGGGEETQYF

size: NA
J: TRBJ2-1
V: TRBV7-7
CDR3: CASSLDIRGSEQFF

size: NA
J: TRBJ1-5
V: TRBV4-1
CDR3: CASSSGQLSNQPQHF

size: NA
J: TRBJ2-1
V: TRBV3-1/TRBV3-2
CDR3: CASSRSGRTYNEQFF

size: NA
J: TRBJ1-6
V: TRBV18
CDR3: CASSPQTGSDSPLHF

size: NA
J: TRBJ1-3
V: TRBV24-1
CDR3: CATSDPTGSGNTIYF

size: NA
J: TRBJ2-2
V: TRBV5-1
CDR3: CASSLTMNTGELFF

size: NA
J: TRBJ2-3
V: TRBV14
CDR3: CASSQGLAGGLDTQYF

size: NA
J: TRBJ1-4
V: TRBV2
CDR3: CASSEGTENEKLFF

size: NA
J: TRBJ2-5
V: TRBV13
CDR3: CASSLVGGRRETQYF